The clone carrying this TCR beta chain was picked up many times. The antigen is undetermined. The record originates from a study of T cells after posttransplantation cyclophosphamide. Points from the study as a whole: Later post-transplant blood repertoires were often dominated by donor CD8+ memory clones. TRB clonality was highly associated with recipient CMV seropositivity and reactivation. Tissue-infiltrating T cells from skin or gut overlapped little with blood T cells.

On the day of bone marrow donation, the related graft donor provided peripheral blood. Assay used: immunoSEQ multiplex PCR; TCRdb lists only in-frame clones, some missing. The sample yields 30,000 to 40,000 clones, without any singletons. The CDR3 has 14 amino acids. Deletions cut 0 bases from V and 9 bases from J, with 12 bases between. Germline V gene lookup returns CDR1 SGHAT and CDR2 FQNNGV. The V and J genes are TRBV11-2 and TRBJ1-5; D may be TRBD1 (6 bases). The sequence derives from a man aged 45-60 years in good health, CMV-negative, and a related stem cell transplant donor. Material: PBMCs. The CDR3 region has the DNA TGTGCCAGCAGCTTAGATTTGGACAGCCGGCCCCAGCATTTT. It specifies CASSLDLDSRPQHF.